This paragraph reports one T cell receptor (beta chain). The data are from a study of control samples from healthy donors and cancer patients. The germline gives CDR1 SGHRS, CDR2 YFSETQ. The CDR3 runs to 13 residues. V lost 0 bases to trimming and J lost 3 bases, with 7 bases between them. Sequenced by immunoSEQ multiplex PCR; TCRdb stores in-frame clones only, minus some. This table has tens of thousands of clones, around 90% appearing once. This sequence originates from a man aged 35 to 55 with colorectal cancer. Sequenced sample: PBMCs. The rearrangement links TRBV5-1 to TRBJ2-7; D gene ambiguous. This CDR3 reads CASSLDVFYEQYF. As DNA, the CDR3 is TGCGCCAGCAGCTTGGATGTCTTCTACGAGCAGTACTTC.